This T cell receptor (beta chain) stems from a study of shared clonotypes between healthy human individuals. Study-wide results and caveats: Donor scarcity curtailed the genetic and exposure-history diversity represented herein.

After removal of 4 bases from V and 3 bases from J, the junction contained 4 bases not matched to a gene. The germline V gene has CDR1 SGHRS and CDR2 YFSETQ. This CDR3 is built from 14 residues. The assay was immunoSEQ multiplex PCR, and TCRdb's table has in-frame clones only and misses some. The table shows over a million clones, with around 97% occurring only once. This clone was seen once. Its antigen is unidentified. In the CD4+ fraction, cells were divided into CD45RA+ naive and CD45RA-negative memory subsets. This receptor was taken from a man aged 30 to 39 in good health. The sample was naive CD4+ T cells sorted from blood. Subset: CD45RA+ positively selected. The chain uses TRBV5-1 and TRBJ2-5; 9 bases line up with TRBD1. The CDR3: CASSEDRGKETQYF. CDR3 nucleotide sequence: TGCGCCAGCAGCGAAGACAGGGGGAAAGAGACCCAGTACTTC. The complete variable domain, with remaining parts taken from reference TRBV5-1 and TRBJ2-5, reads KAGVTQTPRYLIKTRGQQVTLSCSPISGHRSVSWYQQTPGQGLQFLFEYFSETQRNKGNFPGRFSGRQFSNSRSEMNVSTLELGDSALYLCASSEDRGKETQYFGPGTRLLVL.